This T cell receptor beta chain is drawn from a study of CD8+ T cells in alopecia areata. On this clone itself: Its antigen is not known.

General study findings and limits: Sequencing of scalp tissue also captures the resident alphabeta T cells of normal skin.

cDNA reverse transcribed from extracted RNA served as the sequencing template. This table comes from immunoSEQ multiplex PCR, and its TCRdb copy is limited to in-frame clones, with some not included. The table has hundreds of thousands of clones, roughly two thirds seen once. The V and J ends lost 4 bases and 19 bases respectively, with 20 bases between them. Germline V gives CDR1 LNHDA, CDR2 SQIVND (reference sequence). The length of the CDR3 is 13 residues. The chain employs TRBV19 and TRBJ1-6; tentative D call: TRBD1 (5 bases). The receptor comes from a human donor with alopecia areata. The sample consisted of CD4+ T cells sorted from blood, taken at week 0. CDR3 in amino acids: CASSTKQAVLLHF. Here the CDR3 DNA reads TGTGCCAGTAGTACTAAACAGGCAGTGTTACTTCACTTT.